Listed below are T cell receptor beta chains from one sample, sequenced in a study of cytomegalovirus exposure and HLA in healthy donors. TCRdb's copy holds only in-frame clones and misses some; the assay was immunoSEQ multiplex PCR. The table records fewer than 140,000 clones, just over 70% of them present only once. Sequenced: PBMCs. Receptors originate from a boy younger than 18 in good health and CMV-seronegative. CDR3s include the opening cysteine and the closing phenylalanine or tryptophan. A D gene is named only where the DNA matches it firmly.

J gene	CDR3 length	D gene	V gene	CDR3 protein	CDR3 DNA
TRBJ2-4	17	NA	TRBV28	CASSLWGADRSKNIQYF	TGTGCCAGCAGTTTATGGGGGGCGGACAGAAGCAAAAACATTCAGTACTTC
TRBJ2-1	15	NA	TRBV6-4	CASSRHLTSYNEQFF	TGTGCCAGCAGCCGCCACCTTACTTCCTACAATGAGCAGTTCTTC
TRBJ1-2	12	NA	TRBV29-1	CSASTDMGGYTF	TGCAGCGCATCGACAGATATGGGTGGCTACACCTTC
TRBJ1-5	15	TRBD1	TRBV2	CASTRTGNSNQPQHF	TGTGCCAGCACCCGGACAGGTAATAGCAATCAGCCCCAGCATTTT
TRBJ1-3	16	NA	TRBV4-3	CASSQEREGAGNTIYF	TGCGCCAGCAGCCAAGAAAGGGAGGGAGCTGGAAACACCATATATTTT
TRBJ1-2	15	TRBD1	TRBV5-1	CASSPGTGVIYGYTF	TGCGCCAGCAGCCCCGGGACAGGGGTTATCTATGGCTACACCTTC
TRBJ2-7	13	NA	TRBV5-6	CASTATATYEQYF	TGTGCCAGCACCGCGACAGCTACCTACGAGCAGTACTTC
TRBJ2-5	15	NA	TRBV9	CASSGEGGAYQTQYF	TGTGCCAGCAGCGGAGAGGGCGGAGCATACCAGACCCAGTACTTC
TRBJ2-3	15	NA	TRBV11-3	CASSLDGSVADTQYF	TGTGCCAGCAGCTTAGACGGGAGTGTGGCAGATACGCAGTATTTT
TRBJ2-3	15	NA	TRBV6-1	CASSEGLAVTDTQYF	TGTGCCAGCAGCGAGGGTCTAGCCGTCACAGATACGCAGTATTTT
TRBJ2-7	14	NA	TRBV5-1	CASSPGRGNYEQYF	TGCGCCAGCAGCCCGGGACGGGGGAACTACGAGCAGTACTTC